The 29 T cell receptor beta chains listed next were all sequenced from one sample in a study of T cells and Merkel cell carcinoma outcomes. Assay: immunoSEQ multiplex PCR; the TCRdb copy retains only in-frame clones and omits some. The sample records around 14,000 clones, 92% being singletons. The sequenced sample consisted of tumor tissue from Merkel cell carcinoma. The receptors come from a human donor with Merkel cell carcinoma.

The chain has TRBV5-4 and TRBJ2-3; the D gene is possibly TRBD2 (6 bases). The CDR3 contains 16 residues. Germline V gene sequence: CDR1 SGHNT, CDR2 YYREEE (reference sequence). Trimming removed 1 base at V and 0 bases at J, with 12 bases between. As DNA, the CDR3 is TGTGCCAGCAGCTTGAGGAGGGAACCTAGCACAGATACGCAGTATTTT. This gives the protein CASSLRREPSTDTQYF.

The chain employs TRBV4-1 and TRBJ2-7; D unresolved. CDR1 is MGHRA, CDR2 YSYEKL, per germline. Trimming stripped 1 base from V and 0 bases from J, with 7 bases between. CDR3 length: 14 residues. The CDR3: CASSQVASSYEQYF. CDR3 coding DNA: TGCGCCAGCAGCCAAGTCGCCAGCTCCTACGAGCAGTACTTC.

This clone has a single count. V is TRBV30 and J is TRBJ2-5; 9 bases match TRBD1. V gave up 1 base and J gave up 5 bases; unmatched junction bases: 5. Germline loops: CDR1 GTSNPN, CDR2 SVGIG (reference sequence). CDR3 length: 14 amino acids. The CDR3 bases are TGTGCCTGGAGTGAAACAGGGGGCAGGGAGACCCAGTACTTC. Its translation: CAWSETGGRETQYF. The full variable domain, in which reference TRBV30 and TRBJ2-5 provide the parts outside the CDR3, is SQTIHQWPATLVQPVGSPLSLECTVEGTSNPNLYWYRQAAGRGLQLLFYSVGIGQISSEVPQNLSASRPQDRQFILSSKKLLLSDSGFYLCAWSETGGRETQYFGPGTRLLVL.

As to this clone: Germline is not matched at one junction end, which may reflect a read error. The sample carries other DNA sequences with the same CDR3. CDR3 sequence (DNA): TGTGCTAGCAGCAGACTAGCGGGATTCTACAATGAGCAGTTCTTC. Translating gives CASSRLAGFYNEQFF. V usage is TRBV7-9 and J usage is TRBJ2-1; 11 nucleotides match TRBD2. CDR3 length equals 15 residues. The germline CDR1 and CDR2 sequences are SEHNR and FQNEAQ (reference sequence).

This rearrangement joins TRBV6-1 to TRBJ2-7; tentatively, D is TRBD1 (5 bases). Trimming removed 6 bases from V and 1 base from J, with 16 bases in between. The CDR3 totals 15 residues. Germline V gene sequence: CDR1 MNHNS, CDR2 SASEGT. The DNA of the CDR3 is TGTGCCAGCAGCCAAGGGGCTACCATATCCTACGAGCAGTACTTC. As protein: CASSQGATISYEQYF.

The gene calls are TRBV6-6 and TRBJ1-2, with D perhaps matching TRBD1 (6 bases). Trimming removed 6 bases at V and 2 bases at J, with 16 bases between. This CDR3 has 15 amino acids. Germline CDR1 and CDR2: MNHNY and SVGAGI (reference sequence). The CDR3 nucleotides are TGTGCCAGCAGCCAACAGGGCCCAAGGAACTATGGCTACACCTTC. Protein sequence: CASSQQGPRNYGYTF.

Only a few counts were recorded for this clone. The chain has TRBV29-1 and TRBJ2-2; D call uncertain. CDR3 length: 11 amino acids. The germline V and J ends were trimmed by 7 bases and 5 bases, with 8 bases remaining between them. Germline V gives CDR1 SQVTM, CDR2 ANQGSEA. CDR3 in amino acids: CSAHRTGELFF. The CDR3 DNA is TGCAGCGCCCACCGTACCGGGGAGCTGTTTTTT.

This clone was detected only a few times. The chain recombines TRBV4-2 with TRBJ2-5, with TRBD2 matching over 7 bases. Germline V gene data show CDR1 as LGHNA and CDR2 as YNFKEQ. The CDR3 loop spans 13 amino acids. V was pared by 2 bases and J by 3 bases, with 0 bases of the junction left unmatched. The CDR3 bases are TGTGCCAGCAGCCAACGGGGGGAAGAGACCCAGTACTTC. Translated, it gives CASSQRGEETQYF.

The chain uses TRBV5-4 and TRBJ2-1, with D maybe TRBD2 (5 bases). The CDR3 has 17 amino acids. Trimming stripped 1 base from V and 2 bases from J, with 16 bases between. Germline V gene data show CDR1 as SGHNT and CDR2 as YYREEE (reference sequence). CDR3 DNA sequence: TGTGCCAGCAGCTTGAGTATTAGGACTCTAGCCTACAATGAGCAGTTCTTC. This gives the protein CASSLSIRTLAYNEQFF. The entire variable domain, with the rest obtained from reference TRBV5-4 and TRBJ2-1, is as follows: ETGVTQSPTHLIKTRGQQVTLRCSSQSGHNTVSWYQQALGQGPQFIFQYYREEENGRGNFPPRFSGLQFPNYSSELNVNALELDDSALYLCASSLSIRTLAYNEQFFGPGTRLTVL.

The chain recombines TRBV5-1 with TRBJ2-2; 9 bases are shared with TRBD2. The CDR3 loop spans 16 amino acids. Germline V lookup: CDR1 SGHRS, CDR2 YFSETQ. Losses at the gene ends were 2 bases for V and 6 bases for J; bases not matched to a gene: 8. The CDR3 DNA sequence: TGCGCCAGCAGCTTTGGGATTAGCGGGAGACCCGGGGAGCTGTTTTTT. Protein product: CASSFGISGRPGELFF.

The genes are TRBV15 and TRBJ1-2, with 7 bases identical to TRBD1. V trimming: 5 bases; J trimming: 10 bases; junction bases outside the gene matches: 10. The CDR3 consists of 13 residues. Germline V lookup: CDR1 LNHNV, CDR2 YYDKDF (reference sequence). The CDR3 loop reads CATSLDRVGDYTF. CDR3 in DNA: TGTGCCACCAGCCTTGACAGGGTGGGAGACTACACCTTC.

This chain joins TRBV19 and TRBJ1-3, with a weak D call TRBD1 (5 bases). The CDR3 has 14 amino acids. Deletions cut 3 bases from V and 1 base from J, with 7 bases between. The V gene's germline CDR1 is LNHDA and CDR2 SQIVND (reference sequence). The chain's CDR3 is CASSIRGSGNTIYF. In DNA form, the CDR3 reads TGTGCCAGTAGTATTCGGGGGTCTGGAAACACCATATATTTT.

This clone was seen once. V and J are TRBV7-2 and TRBJ1-2; possible D gene TRBD1, 5 bases. There are 13 residues in the CDR3. Looked up from germline, CDR1 is SGHTA and CDR2 is FQGNSA. The V and J ends lost 5 bases and 4 bases respectively, with 11 bases between them. CDR3 protein: CASSTTEPYGYTF. The CDR3 nucleotides read TGTGCCAGCAGCACGACAGAGCCCTATGGCTACACCTTC.

The V call is TRBV6-5, the J call TRBJ1-2; the match to TRBD1 covers 7 bases. CDR3 length: 14 residues. Germline V gene lookup returns CDR1 MNHEY and CDR2 SVGAGI. V was clipped by 6 bases and J by 4 bases; unmatched bases: 8. In DNA form, the CDR3 reads TGTGCCAGCAGCCCCGGGGACAGCGCCTATGGCTACACCTTC. Protein: CASSPGDSAYGYTF.

The chain links TRBV2 to TRBJ2-1; 7 bases align to TRBD1. This CDR3 contains 15 residues. V was pared by 6 bases and J by 6 bases, with 11 bases of the junction left unmatched. The V gene's germline CDR1 is SNHLY and CDR2 FYNNEI. In DNA, the CDR3 is TGTGCCAGCAGATTCCGCGTGACAGGGCCCAATGAGCAGTTCTTC. Translated, it gives CASRFRVTGPNEQFF.

The chain carries TRBV7-3 and TRBJ2-1, with TRBD2 matching over 8 bases. CDR3 length: 13 amino acids. Germline V CDR1 and CDR2: SGHTA, FQGTGA. V was pared by 4 bases and J by 10 bases, with 6 bases of the junction left unmatched. The CDR3 sequence: CASSSRGAGEQFF. CDR3 nucleotide sequence: TGTGCCAGCAGCTCGCGGGGGGCCGGGGAGCAGTTCTTC.

The V and J genes are TRBV4-1 and TRBJ1-1; TRBD1 agrees at 7 bases. The V segment lost 2 bases and the J segment 1 base; nucleotides outside the gene matches: 1. The CDR3 covers 14 residues. CDR1 and CDR2 (germline): MGHRA, YSYEKL. The CDR3: CASSQPGGNTEAFF. For the CDR3, the DNA is TGCGCCAGCAGCCAACCAGGGGGGAACACTGAAGCTTTCTTT.

This rearrangement joins TRBV18 to TRBJ1-3; D is uncertain. Germline V gene data show CDR1 as KGHSH and CDR2 as LQKENI. V was cut by 0 bases and J by 4 bases, with 7 bases left in between. The CDR3 totals 14 residues. The CDR3 DNA sequence: TGTGCCAGCTCACCACCATCAGAAGGAAACACCATATATTTT. Protein sequence: CASSPPSEGNTIYF.

The V and J genes are TRBV5-4 and TRBJ2-5; 10 bases align to TRBD2. The V gene's germline CDR1 is SGHNT and CDR2 YYREEE (reference sequence). Germline trimming cut 4 bases from V and 7 bases from J; bases unmatched to any gene: 10. This CDR3 is 15 amino acids long. The CDR3 region has the DNA TGTGCCAGCAGCCCTGGCTCCCGACTAGCGGGGACCCAGTACTTC. Amino acids: CASSPGSRLAGTQYF. Using reference TRBV5-4 and TRBJ2-5 for the parts outside the CDR3, the full variable domain is ETGVTQSPTHLIKTRGQQVTLRCSSQSGHNTVSWYQQALGQGPQFIFQYYREEENGRGNFPPRFSGLQFPNYSSELNVNALELDDSALYLCASSPGSRLAGTQYFGPGTRLLVL.

This chain joins TRBV4-3 and TRBJ2-7; 8 bases are a match to TRBD1. V was pared by 0 bases and J by 3 bases, with 7 bases of the junction left unmatched. This CDR3 comprises 16 residues. CDR1 is LGHNA and CDR2 is YSLEER in the germline V gene. CDR3 coding DNA: TGCGCCAGCAGCCAAGATTTCGGAGACAGGGGCTACGAGCAGTACTTC. Its translation is CASSQDFGDRGYEQYF.

V is TRBV7-9 and J is TRBJ2-7, with 12 bases that match TRBD1. Germline CDR1 SEHNR, CDR2 FQNEAQ (reference sequence). This CDR3 is 14 amino acids long. With 3 bases clipped from V and 7 bases from J, the junction kept 4 bases outside the gene matches. In nucleotides, the CDR3 is TGTGCCAGCAGCTTGGGACAGGGGGCGGAGGAGCAGTACTTC. Amino acids: CASSLGQGAEEQYF.

The rearrangement uses TRBV25-1 and TRBJ2-2; D is perhaps TRBD1 or TRBD2 (5 bases each). The germline V and J ends were trimmed by 1 base and 8 bases, with 17 bases remaining between them. Germline V CDR1 and CDR2: MGHDK, SYGVNS. CDR3 length: 16 amino acids. DNA for the CDR3: TGTGCCAGCAGTGAATTCCCTCGAGGGGATTTGGGGGAGCTGTTTTTT. Its protein product is CASSEFPRGDLGELFF.

The chain combines TRBV7-9 with TRBJ2-1, with TRBD2 identical over 9 bases. Germline trimming cut 1 base from V and 7 bases from J; bases unmatched to any gene: 5. Germline lookup yields CDR1 SEHNR and CDR2 FQNEAQ (reference sequence). The CDR3 runs to 15 residues. The CDR3 here is CASSLGSGGYNEQFF. The CDR3 region has the DNA TGTGCCAGCAGCTTAGGTAGCGGGGGATATAATGAGCAGTTCTTC.

The rearrangement links TRBV4-2 to TRBJ1-2; 9 bases fit TRBD1. Germline V gives CDR1 LGHNA, CDR2 YNFKEQ. The J segment lost 4 bases and the V segment lost 4 bases, leaving 13 bases of the junction unmatched. The CDR3 length is 17 residues. As DNA, the CDR3 is TGTGCCAGCAGCCGAATCGGGACAGGGTCCCCTTCCTATGGCTACACCTTC. Protein product: CASSRIGTGSPSYGYTF.

The chain employs TRBV19 and TRBJ2-7, with TRBD1 matching over 7 bases. This CDR3 has 14 residues. With 5 bases clipped from V and 2 bases from J, the junction kept 6 bases outside the gene matches. Per the germline V gene, CDR1 is LNHDA and CDR2 is SQIVND (reference sequence). The CDR3 coding sequence is TGTGCCAGTAGTTTCGGGACAGATGCCTACGAGCAGTACTTC. It codes for CASSFGTDAYEQYF.

The CDR3 DNA follows: TGTGCCAGCAGCATGGACAGGGCGAACATTCAGTACTTC. Translation: CASSMDRANIQYF. V usage is TRBV5-4 and J usage is TRBJ2-4; 8 bases agree with TRBD1. Trimming removed 4 bases from V and 7 bases from J; junction bases left unmatched: 4. Germline V gene data show CDR1 as SGHNT and CDR2 as YYREEE (reference sequence). This CDR3 has 13 residues. The whole variable domain, filled in from reference TRBV5-4 and TRBJ2-4, reads ETGVTQSPTHLIKTRGQQVTLRCSSQSGHNTVSWYQQALGQGPQFIFQYYREEENGRGNFPPRFSGLQFPNYSSELNVNALELDDSALYLCASSMDRANIQYFGAGTRLSVL.

The chain employs TRBV5-1 and TRBJ2-5; D possibly matches TRBD1 or TRBD2 (5 bases each). The CDR3 is 16 residues long. V lost 6 bases to trimming and J lost 4 bases, with 22 bases between them. Germline CDR1 is SGHRS and CDR2 is YFSETQ. This chain's CDR3 is CASNSGAISLGETQYF. The CDR3 region has the DNA TGCGCCAGCAACTCCGGGGCTATTAGCCTGGGAGAGACCCAGTACTTC.

V is TRBV7-8 and J is TRBJ2-3; D gene unclear. CDR1 is SGHVS and CDR2 is FQNEAQ in the germline V gene. Trimming stripped 7 bases from V and 5 bases from J, with 19 bases between. This CDR3 is built from 15 residues. The CDR3 is CASNFPGLGQDTQYF. Here the CDR3 DNA reads TGTGCCAGCAACTTCCCAGGTCTGGGCCAAGATACGCAGTATTTT.

This sequence joins TRBV6-5 and TRBJ1-2; no clear D. The V and J ends lost 7 bases and 2 bases respectively, with 14 bases between them. This CDR3 has 14 amino acids. The germline V gene encodes CDR1 MNHEY and CDR2 SVGAGI. In DNA form, the CDR3 reads TGTGCCAGCACTCTCCACGGAGGGAACTATGGCTACACCTTC. It translates to CASTLHGGNYGYTF.